The rows below give T cell receptor beta chains drawn from one sample of a study of beta chain features in type 1 diabetes. Sequencing was performed with immunoSEQ multiplex PCR; in TCRdb, only in-frame clones are kept and a portion is missing. The sample yields about 370,000 clones, roughly 15% seen once. Material for sequencing was naive CD4+ T cells from blood. The receptors come from a woman in her late teens or twenties in good health. Both conserved end residues are part of each CDR3. D genes are given only for firm matches. A clone size is listed for some rows: how often the clone was seen (once, few, many), or a class if it is expanded.

cdr3_aa	cdr3_nt	v_call	j_call	d_call	clone_size
CSARDRRRERF	TGCAGTGCTAGAGATCGCCGGCGGGAGAGGTTC	TRBV20-1	TRBJ2-4	TRBD2	-
CASSQTQAANEKLFF	TGTGCCAGCAGCCAGACACAGGCGGCTAATGAAAAACTGTTTTTT	TRBV7-9	TRBJ1-4	-	few
CASSERGTGELFF	TGTGCCAGCAGTGAAAGGGGAACCGGGGAGCTGTTTTTT	TRBV2	TRBJ2-2	-	few
CATSSHLAGEETQYF	TGTGCCACCAGCAGCCATCTAGCGGGAGAAGAGACCCAGTACTTC	TRBV15	TRBJ2-5	TRBD2	few
CAWSEWAGVTGELFF	TGTGCCTGGAGTGAGTGGGCGGGAGTCACCGGGGAGCTGTTTTTT	TRBV30	TRBJ2-2	TRBD2	few
CASSQWTVATGELFF	TGTGCCAGCAGCCAATGGACAGTTGCCACCGGGGAGCTGTTTTTT	TRBV5-4	TRBJ2-2	-	few
CASSGTVYGYTF	TGTGCCAGCAGCGGGACAGTCTATGGCTACACCTTC	TRBV9	TRBJ1-2	-	few
CSALGMGATQYF	TGCAGCGCCCTAGGTATGGGGGCTACGCAGTATTTT	TRBV29-1	TRBJ2-3	-	-
CATSRTLGTATSGTGNEQYF	TGTGCCACCAGCAGGACCCTTGGGACTGCGACTAGCGGGACAGGTAACGAGCAGTACTTC	TRBV15	TRBJ2-7	TRBD2	-
CASSPRDRPSYEQYF	TGTGCCAGTAGTCCGCGGGACAGGCCCTCCTACGAGCAGTACTTC	TRBV19	TRBJ2-7	TRBD1	-
CASRDRDYEQYF	TGTGCCAGCAGGGACAGGGATTACGAGCAGTACTTC	TRBV25-1	TRBJ2-7	TRBD1	few
CASSRRDSNEKLFF	TGTGCCAGCAGCCGACGAGACAGTAATGAAAAACTGTTTTTT	TRBV7-6	TRBJ1-4	-	few
CASSQVPGVEQYF	TGCGCCAGCAGCCAGGTACCGGGAGTGGAGCAGTACTTC	TRBV4-1	TRBJ2-7	-	-
CASIREEYHEQFF	TGTGCCAGCATCAGGGAAGAGTACCATGAGCAGTTCTTC	TRBV2	TRBJ2-1	-	few